A single sample is the source of the 32 T cell receptor beta chains below, sequenced in a study of blood T cell repertoires in COVID-19 (dated by TCRdb to 2020 to 2022). The library was made by the immunoSEQ multiplex PCR assay. The immuneACCESS repertoire file appears here via TCRdb, limited to in-frame rearrangements. These files lack a portion of the clones; in checked studies, under half of the deficit traces to unresolved V genes, and the cause of the others is not known. For this sample the table gives under 250,000 clones, of which about 86% were detected only once. In total, the top ten clones hold around 1.5% of the sample. The sample taken for sequencing was peripheral blood. The source is a man aged 80 or over with acute or convalescent COVID-19.

The V call is TRBV29-1, the J call TRBJ2-7, with 7 bases fitting TRBD2. This CDR3 is 14 amino acids long. Unmatched junction bases numbered 9, after V lost 4 bases and J lost 3 bases. From germline, CDR1 is SQVTM and CDR2 ANQGSEA. CDR3 bases: TGCAGCGTTGGAGGGCTAGCGGAACACTACGAGCAGTACTTC. Encoded protein: CSVGGLAEHYEQYF.

The V call is TRBV4-1, the J call TRBJ1-5; D perhaps matches TRBD1 (5 bases). Trimming took off 0 bases at V and 9 bases at J, with 15 bases between the two ends. This CDR3 has 15 amino acids. Germline values: CDR1 MGHRA, CDR2 YSYEKL. CDR3 DNA sequence: TGCGCCAGCAGCCAAGATCAGGGCCGGGAGAGGCCCCAGCATTTT. It specifies CASSQDQGRERPQHF.

The chain recombines TRBV5-5 with TRBJ2-1; 8 positions match TRBD2. This CDR3 contains 15 residues. From germline, CDR1 is SGHKS and CDR2 YYEKEE (reference sequence). V lost 0 bases, J lost 2 bases, and 1 base stayed unmatched. The CDR3 loop is CASSLVAGPYNEQFF. The DNA for the CDR3 is TGTGCCAGCAGCTTGGTAGCGGGGCCCTACAATGAGCAGTTCTTC.

This chain uses TRBV20-1 with TRBJ2-2; maybe TRBD2 (5 bases). The ends were cut back, 3 bases at V and 0 bases at J, with 8 bases in the middle. This CDR3 has 14 residues. Looked up from germline, CDR1 is DFQATT and CDR2 is SNEGSKA (reference sequence). As DNA, the CDR3 is TGCAGTGCTAGTAGAGGGACGAACACCGGGGAGCTGTTTTTT. This codes for CSASRGTNTGELFF.

This chain links TRBV25-1 with TRBJ1-5; D call uncertain. This CDR3 is 15 amino acids long. The germline V gene has CDR1 MGHDK and CDR2 SYGVNS. With 11 bases removed from V and 2 bases from J, the gap between germline ends came to 19 bases. This CDR3 is CAPARGSPRNQPQHF. The CDR3 DNA reads as TGTGCCCCCGCCCGGGGATCTCCCCGCAATCAGCCCCAGCATTTT.

This sequence joins TRBV29-1 and TRBJ2-3, with D uncertain. The CDR3 consists of 16 residues. Germline V gives CDR1 SQVTM, CDR2 ANQGSEA. Trimming stripped 3 bases from V and 3 bases from J, with 19 bases between. For the CDR3, the DNA is TGCAGCGTTGATTTATCCGCCCAAAGAGGTACAGATACGCAGTATTTT. Its protein product is CSVDLSAQRGTDTQYF.

This sequence joins TRBV19 and TRBJ2-1; 9 bases fit TRBD2. CDR3 length: 17 residues. V was pared by 6 bases and J by 5 bases, with 14 bases of the junction left unmatched. Germline CDR1 and CDR2: LNHDA and SQIVND (reference sequence). This CDR3 is CASSPYNLAGRNNEQFF. Written as DNA, the CDR3 is TGTGCCAGTAGCCCTTATAACCTAGCGGGGAGAAACAATGAGCAGTTCTTC.

The V call is TRBV7-9, the J call TRBJ2-5; 8 bases match TRBD2. Germline V gene lookup returns CDR1 SEHNR and CDR2 FQNEAQ (reference sequence). This CDR3 contains 14 residues. Trimming removed 4 bases from V and 1 base from J; junction bases left unmatched: 2. CDR3 protein: CASSYLAGQETQYF. The CDR3 region has the DNA TGTGCCAGCAGCTACCTAGCGGGCCAAGAGACCCAGTACTTC.

V and J are TRBV18 and TRBJ2-7, with D hard to call. Trimming removed 2 bases at V and 0 bases at J, with 14 bases between. This CDR3 region has 16 residues. The germline V gene has CDR1 KGHSH and CDR2 LQKENI. The CDR3 sequence: CASSPNRAVSSYEQYF. The CDR3 nucleotides are TGTGCCAGCTCACCAAACCGAGCCGTTAGCTCCTACGAGCAGTACTTC.

The V gene is TRBV7-2, the J gene TRBJ2-7; 15 bases map to TRBD2. The CDR3 runs 17 residues. The germline V gene encodes CDR1 SGHTA and CDR2 FQGNSA. V shed 3 bases, J shed 6 bases, and the junction held 9 bases outside the gene matches. Here the CDR3 reads CASSLGRPGLAGGEQYF. The CDR3 region has the DNA TGTGCCAGCAGCTTGGGGAGACCGGGACTAGCGGGAGGCGAGCAGTACTTC.

The chain links TRBV3-1 (or the pseudogene TRBV3-2) to TRBJ2-5, with D uncertain. The CDR3 totals 14 residues. Germline V gene sequence: CDR1 LGHDT, CDR2 YNNKEL (reference sequence). Deletions cut 6 bases from V and 7 bases from J, with 18 bases between. The CDR3 coding sequence is TGTGCCAGCAGTCCCGGGTCTCTCCCGGGGACCCAGTACTTC. Translation: CASSPGSLPGTQYF.

This clone was detected only once. The chain joins TRBV7-3 to TRBJ2-3; D not certain. V was shortened by 5 bases and J by 4 bases, with 13 bases between the two germline ends. Germline loops: CDR1 SGHTA, CDR2 FQGTGA. The CDR3 is made up of 14 amino acids. This CDR3 reads CASSGPRSPDTQYF. The CDR3 region has the DNA TGTGCCAGCAGCGGGCCCCGCTCCCCAGATACGCAGTATTTT.

The V and J genes are TRBV5-8 and TRBJ2-6, with D possibly TRBD1 on 6 matching bases. This CDR3 has 17 residues. Germline CDR1 reads SGHTS; CDR2 reads YDEGEE. V was clipped by 4 bases and J by 3 bases, with 17 bases between them. CDR3 DNA: TGTGCCAGCAGCCGGGACGGCGCCAGGGGTGGGGCCAACGTCCTGACTTTC. Protein: CASSRDGARGGANVLTF.

The rearrangement joins TRBV3-1 (or the pseudogene TRBV3-2) to TRBJ1-6, with 8 bases fitting TRBD1. This CDR3 region has 18 residues. The germline CDR1 and CDR2 sequences are LGHDT and YNNKEL (reference sequence). The V and J ends lost 4 bases and 6 bases, in that order; junction bases with no gene match: 14. Written as DNA, the CDR3 is TGTGCCAGCAGCCCTTTCTTGATCGGACAGGGCGTTAATTCACCCCTCCACTTT. This sequence encodes CASSPFLIGQGVNSPLHF.

The chain links TRBV7-3 to TRBJ2-1, with TRBD2 matching over 7 bases. The V gene's germline CDR1 is SGHTA and CDR2 FQGTGA. The CDR3 consists of 15 residues. The J segment lost 0 bases and the V segment lost 1 base, leaving 0 bases of the junction unmatched. The CDR3 DNA is TGTGCCAGCAGCTTAAGGACTAGCTCCTACAATGAGCAGTTCTTC. Translation gives CASSLRTSSYNEQFF.

This clone has only a few counts. This chain uses TRBV19 with TRBJ1-2; no firm D call. Germline CDR1 reads LNHDA; CDR2 reads SQIVND (reference sequence). Trimming took 5 bases from V and 0 from J, leaving 10 bases between them. The CDR3 covers 14 residues. DNA for the CDR3: TGTGCCAGTAGTGTAACCGGGGCTAACTATGGCTACACCTTC. Its translation: CASSVTGANYGYTF.

The gene calls are TRBV19 and TRBJ1-2, with 10 positions matching TRBD1. Germline values: CDR1 LNHDA, CDR2 SQIVND (reference sequence). This CDR3 is built from 15 residues. The V and J ends lost 0 bases and 4 bases, in that order; junction bases with no gene match: 2. CDR3 sequence reads: CASSIDRTGGYGYTF. CDR3 bases: TGTGCCAGTAGTATAGACCGGACAGGGGGCTATGGCTACACCTTC. The whole variable domain, remainder taken from reference TRBV19 and TRBJ1-2, is DGGITQSPKYLFRKEGQNVTLSCEQNLNHDAMYWYRQDPGQGLRLIYYSQIVNDFQKGDIAEGYSVSREKKESFPLTVTSAQKNPTAFYLCASSIDRTGGYGYTFGSGTRLTVV.

The chain combines TRBV7-8 with TRBJ2-3, with unresolved D. The CDR3 length is 12 residues. V gave up 5 bases and J gave up 5 bases, with 8 bases separating them. Germline CDR1 reads SGHVS; CDR2 reads FQNEAQ. The CDR3 region is CASSRLIDTQYF. Written as DNA, the CDR3 is TGTGCCAGCAGCCGCCTTATAGATACGCAGTATTTT.

The chain employs TRBV7-9 and TRBJ1-1, with unresolved D. The CDR3 totals 15 residues. Germline lookup yields CDR1 SEHNR and CDR2 FQNEAQ (reference sequence). Trimming took 5 bases from V and 3 from J, leaving 16 bases between them. CDR3 region: CASSIGLGGYTEAFF. The CDR3 coding sequence is TGTGCCAGCAGCATAGGCCTAGGAGGCTACACTGAAGCTTTCTTT.

The rearrangement links TRBV5-8 to TRBJ2-2, with D unresolved. The germline V gene has CDR1 SGHTS and CDR2 YDEGEE. Trimming took 4 bases from V and 0 from J, leaving 10 bases between them. The CDR3 has 15 amino acids. CDR3 region: CASSPTLPNTGELFF. CDR3 coding DNA: TGTGCCAGCAGCCCGACATTGCCGAACACCGGGGAGCTGTTTTTT.

The J gene is TRBJ2-7, the V gene TRBV7-2, with 14 bases aligning to TRBD2. There are 16 residues in the CDR3. Germline lookup yields CDR1 SGHTA and CDR2 FQGNSA. After removal of 1 base from V and 3 bases from J, the junction contained 2 bases not matched to a gene. The CDR3 reads CASSLDGTSGSYEQYF. The CDR3 bases are TGTGCCAGCAGCTTAGACGGGACTAGCGGGAGCTACGAGCAGTACTTC. Based on the CDR3 plus reference TRBV7-2 and TRBJ2-7, the full variable domain is GAGVSQSPSNKVTEKGKDVELRCDPISGHTALYWYRQSLGQGLEFLIYFQGNSAPDKSGLPSDRFSAERTGGSVSTLTIQRTQQEDSAVYLCASSLDGTSGSYEQYFGPGTRLTVT.

This clone was seen just once. This chain links TRBV4-3 with TRBJ2-2; tentative D call: TRBD2 (5 bases). The V end was cut by 5 bases, the J end by 5 bases, with 15 bases between. The CDR3 has 15 amino acids. Per germline, CDR1 LGHNA and CDR2 YSLEER. Here the CDR3 DNA reads TGCGCCAGCAGCTTCAGACTACAGAGGACCGGGGAGCTGTTTTTT. The encoded protein is CASSFRLQRTGELFF.

This chain joins TRBV5-5 and TRBJ1-1; D perhaps matches TRBD1 (6 bases). CDR3 size: 14 residues. From germline, CDR1 is SGHKS and CDR2 YYEKEE (reference sequence). V was cut by 6 bases and J by 0 bases, with 12 bases left in between. The DNA for the CDR3 is TGTGCCAGCACCTACAGGGTTATGAACACTGAAGCTTTCTTT. Protein: CASTYRVMNTEAFF.

This clone has just a few counts. The chain combines TRBV5-1 with TRBJ2-5; D might be TRBD1 (6 bases). The V end was cut by 4 bases, the J end by 6 bases, with 13 bases between. The CDR3 totals 13 residues. CDR1 and CDR2 (germline): SGHRS, YFSETQ. In DNA form, the CDR3 reads TGCGCCAGCAGCGTCACACAGGGAAAGACCCAGTACTTC. Amino acid sequence: CASSVTQGKTQYF.

This rearrangement joins TRBV5-6 to TRBJ2-1; 7 nucleotides agree with TRBD2. Trimming at V came to 3 bases and at J to 2 bases, leaving 2 bases not matched to a gene. The germline CDR1 and CDR2 sequences are SGHDT and YYEEEE. This CDR3 is 14 amino acids long. For the CDR3, the DNA is TGTGCCAGCAGCTCCGGACTAGCCTACAATGAGCAGTTCTTC. This encodes CASSSGLAYNEQFF.

The rearrangement links TRBV19 to TRBJ2-1; TRBD2 aligns across 8 bases. This CDR3 contains 16 residues. The germline CDR1 and CDR2 sequences are LNHDA and SQIVND (reference sequence). The J segment lost 7 bases and the V segment lost 3 bases, leaving 11 bases of the junction unmatched. The CDR3 sequence: CASSIPGGPSGNEQFF. DNA for the CDR3: TGTGCCAGTAGTATTCCGGGGGGGCCCTCGGGAAATGAGCAGTTCTTC.

In the case of this clone: This same CDR3 is encoded by further DNA sequences in the sample. V usage is TRBV7-3 and J usage is TRBJ2-3, with D possibly being TRBD1 (5 bases). From germline, CDR1 is SGHTA and CDR2 FQGTGA. V lost 2 bases, J lost 0 bases, and 6 bases lay in between. CDR3 size: 14 residues. The chain's CDR3 is CASSLDSSTDTQYF. Written as DNA, the CDR3 is TGTGCCAGCAGCTTAGACAGTAGCACAGATACGCAGTATTTT.

CDR3 loop: CASSRTSASYEQYF. CDR3 nucleotides: TGTGCCAGCAGCCGGACTAGCGCCTCCTACGAGCAGTACTTC. The rearrangement joins TRBV4-2 to TRBJ2-7; TRBD2 aligns across 9 bases. V was clipped by 4 bases and J by 0 bases; unmatched bases: 1. The CDR3 extends over 14 amino acids. Germline values: CDR1 LGHNA, CDR2 YNFKEQ.

The gene calls are TRBV7-5 and TRBJ2-5; the table's D call, TRBD1, has no DNA check behind it. TRBV7-5 is a listed pseudogene. The CDR3 loop spans 15 amino acids. DNA of the CDR3: TGTGCCAGAAGCTCCAGGGACAATTACCAAGAGACCCAGTACTTC. Protein sequence: CARSSRDNYQETQYF.

This clone was observed a single time. The V call is TRBV15, the J call TRBJ2-3; a weak D match, TRBD2 (6 bases). Trimming took 3 bases from V and 6 from J, leaving 7 bases between them. This CDR3 has 12 residues. In germline, CDR1 is LNHNV, CDR2 YYDKDF (reference sequence). CDR3 nucleotide sequence: TGTGCCACCAGCAGGGAGGGCGATACGCAGTATTTT. It specifies CATSREGDTQYF.

The CDR3 loop reads CATSDSAGHDNSPLHF. The CDR3 nucleotides read TGTGCCACCAGTGATTCGGCAGGGCACGATAATTCACCCCTCCACTTT. The rearrangement uses TRBV24-1 and TRBJ1-6; D is possibly TRBD1 (5 bases). V dropped 2 bases and J dropped 5 bases, with 12 bases sitting between them. This CDR3 is 16 amino acids long. The germline CDR1 and CDR2 sequences are KGHDR and SFDVKD.

For the CDR3, the DNA is TGTGCCAGCGTACAGGGTTCCTACTATGGCTACACCTTC. It codes for CASVQGSYYGYTF. V gene TRBV12-3 or TRBV12-4 combines with J gene TRBJ1-2; D is possibly TRBD1 (6 bases). Between the trimmed V and J ends, which lost 8 bases and 3 bases, there was a span of 13 bases. This CDR3 spans 13 amino acids.